This T cell receptor (beta chain) was retrieved from a study of blood T cell repertoires in COVID-19 (TCRdb year 2020). With regard to the full study: Samples from collaborators originated in the United States, Italy and Spain and spanned both the acute and convalescent phases of COVID-19. The material from the prospective study consisted of cDNA or gDNA derived from T cells, B-cell-depleted T cells, or PBMCs. A freely available public database, intended as a resource for researchers studying the immune response to SARS-CoV-2, is where the repertoires were released. Where HLA class I and class II types were available, the types were taken from metadata supplied by the sample provider, not from assay-based typing. Deeply sampled blood TCRbeta repertoires from subjects exposed to, actively infected with, or recovered from COVID-19 were included in the dataset. Samples were obtained from the ongoing ImmuneRACE study (first 160 participants) and from 1,254 subjects provided by 6 global collaborators. Sample metadata almost always included a de-identified subject ID, COVID-19 status, age in years and sex.

Enrolling through a virtual design, the prospective study's participants ranged in age from roughly 18 to 90 years and lived across about two dozen United States geographic areas. To assign participants to cohorts, the prospective study relied on clinical history that participants themselves reported in a screening survey and a study questionnaire. Exposed participants had been in contact with someone with a PCR-confirmed or clinician-diagnosed COVID-19 case within 2 weeks of study entry. Each participant in the prospective study had whole blood, serum and a nasopharyngeal or oropharyngeal swab collected by mobile phlebotomists. Additional blood draws and questionnaires over a 2-month period could optionally be provided by prospective study participants. Before DNA extraction, prospective study blood samples were shipped either frozen or at room temperature. TCRbeta CDR3 regions were amplified from genomic DNA by means of the immunoSEQ Assay, a bias-controlled multiplex PCR. Concerning the study's data processing: Nucleated cell counts per sample were estimated from amplification of reference gene primers within the assay. To quantify the absolute abundance of each unique TCRbeta CDR3 rearrangement, sequence reads were collapsed and filtered. For each sample, productive Simpson clonality was calculated by taking the square root of Simpson's diversity index across productive rearrangements. The source is immuneACCESS, and TCRdb retained only in-frame sequences with V and J called. Part of the clones is not carried over; for the studies checked, unresolved V genes explain less than half of this, and the remainder is unexplained. V, J and clone size were drawn from that table, and D and trimming were deduced from the DNA. This sample lists 350,000 to 400,000 clones; just over 90% were detected once. 0.7% to 0.95% of the sample is in the top ten clones.

Comment on this clone: Its antigen is not yet known. Per-nucleotide qualities are absent, and no much larger clonotype sits a single base away.

Beyond this particular receptor, the publication reports: The quantity of clinical and demographic metadata differed by source and by participant and was supplied without curation.

Deletion took 4 bases off V and 3 bases off J, with a span of 3 bases between the germline ends. The CDR3 contains 11 residues, cysteine and phenylalanine counted. The retained sequence is limited to the CDR3, 33 bases, with the frame set at the first base. CDR1 SEHNR and CDR2 FQNEAQ are derived from the germline V gene (reference sequence). The V gene is TRBV7-9 and the J gene is TRBJ2-5; no D gene can be assigned with confidence. The sequencing sample was made of PBMCs or T cells enriched from blood (not recorded which). This clonotype was obtained from a woman between 35 and 50 years old who had been exposed to COVID-19. Here is the DNA: TGTGCCAGCAGCTCAGAAGAGACCCAGTACTTC. Its translation reads: CASSSEETQYF.